These 8 T cell receptor beta chains share one sample of origin, sequenced in a study of shared T cell receptors in the human thymus. Sequencing was performed with immunoSEQ multiplex PCR; in TCRdb, only in-frame clones are kept and a portion is missing. The sample includes hundreds of thousands of clones, around 89% seen only once; the top ten take around 0.0099%. These records were also assigned to another study, of human thymus T cells.

The sequencing sample was made of thymocytes. The receptors come from a boy in the first two years of life with a congenital heart defect.

The chain combines TRBV7-9 with TRBJ1-2, with D tentatively TRBD1 (6 bases). Germline loops: CDR1 SEHNR, CDR2 FQNEAQ (reference sequence). The CDR3 runs 14 residues. Between the trimmed V and J ends, which lost 5 bases and 8 bases, there was a span of 18 bases. The CDR3 coding sequence is TGTGCCAGCAGCCCGTGGGGCAGGGGCCGAGGCTACACCTTC. Its translation is CASSPWGRGRGYTF.

The chain employs TRBV20-1 and TRBJ1-2, with no clear D. Germline V CDR1 and CDR2: DFQATT, SNEGSKA (reference sequence). This CDR3 has 11 residues. The CDR3 DNA reads as TGCCTCTTTGAGGATTCATATGGCTACACCTTC. It encodes CLFEDSYGYTF.

The chain uses TRBV28 and TRBJ2-1, with TRBD2 matching 7 bases. Trimming took 3 bases from V and 6 from J; bases not matched to a gene: 11. The CDR3 runs 16 residues. From germline, CDR1 is MDHEN and CDR2 SYDVKM. The CDR3 spells CASSFIGGSATNEQFF. DNA of the CDR3: TGTGCCAGCAGTTTCATCGGCGGGAGCGCCACCAATGAGCAGTTCTTC.

This chain joins TRBV6-5 and TRBJ2-3, with D perhaps matching TRBD2 (6 bases). The V end lost 4 bases, the J end lost 6 bases, and 17 bases lay between the germline ends. The CDR3 contains 15 residues. The germline V gene encodes CDR1 MNHEY and CDR2 SVGAGI. The CDR3 loop reads CASSCTGAPGDTQYF. As DNA, the CDR3 is TGTGCCAGCAGTTGTACGGGAGCCCCTGGGGATACGCAGTATTTT.

In DNA, the CDR3 is TGTGCCAGCAGCTTATTACCGGAAGGGACCAGCGGGACCGAAAAACTGTTTTTT. Translated, it gives CASSLLPEGTSGTEKLFF. This chain joins TRBV5-8 and TRBJ1-4, with TRBD1 as a possible D gene (5 bases). The V gene lost 2 bases and the J gene lost 8 bases, with 25 bases spanning the gap. The V gene's germline CDR1 is SGHTS and CDR2 YDEGEE. The CDR3 length is 18 residues.

The chain combines TRBV19 with TRBJ2-1; 9 bases are shared with TRBD1. CDR3 length: 15 amino acids. Germline V gene lookup returns CDR1 LNHDA and CDR2 SQIVND (reference sequence). V dropped 5 bases and J dropped 1; count of bases not matched to a gene: 3. Here the CDR3 DNA reads TGTGCCAGTAGTGGGACAGGGAAATCCTACAATGAGCAGTTCTTC. Amino acids: CASSGTGKSYNEQFF.

V gene TRBV19 combines with J gene TRBJ2-6; D remains unclear. Germline V gene lookup returns CDR1 LNHDA and CDR2 SQIVND (reference sequence). Trimming took off 0 bases at V and 4 bases at J, with 16 bases between the two ends. The length of the CDR3 is 18 residues. This CDR3 is CASSIDQSLWPGANVLTF. CDR3 DNA: TGTGCCAGTAGTATAGATCAGTCCCTCTGGCCAGGGGCCAACGTCCTGACTTTC.

The CDR3 DNA reads as TGTGCCAGCAGCGTAGAAGGGGAAGATCCGCGTCGGCTACCGAGGCTAGAGAGTCACGAAGCTTTCTTT. Its protein is CASSVEGEDPRRLPRLESHEAFF. The chain combines TRBV9 with TRBJ1-1; D may be TRBD1 (5 bases). CDR3 length: 23 amino acids. With 0 bases removed from V and 8 bases from J, the gap between germline ends came to 41 bases. Germline values: CDR1 SGDLS, CDR2 YYNGEE.